The 32 T cell receptor beta chains in this list originate from one sample, sequenced in a study of T cell responses to AZD1222 COVID-19 vaccine. Assay used: immunoSEQ multiplex PCR; TCRdb lists only in-frame clones, some missing. The sample includes approximately 110,000 clones, 88% of them seen just once. The sequencing here drew on peripheral blood, taken on day 0 of AZD1222 vaccination. The receptors derive from an adult in good health.

The table lists this clone with a few counts. This sequence joins TRBV7-3 and TRBJ2-1; 7 nucleotides agree with TRBD2. The J segment lost 2 bases and the V segment lost 1 base, leaving 5 bases of the junction unmatched. CDR3 length: 16 residues. CDR1 is SGHTA, CDR2 FQGTGA, per germline. CDR3 sequence reads: CASSLSGAGPYNEQFF. The CDR3 nucleotides are TGTGCCAGCAGCTTAAGTGGAGCGGGGCCCTACAATGAGCAGTTCTTC.

V and J are TRBV24-1 and TRBJ1-2, with D unclear. This CDR3 comprises 15 residues. The V end lost 4 bases, the J end lost 0 bases, and 11 bases lay between the germline ends. Germline assignment: CDR1 KGHDR and CDR2 SFDVKD. CDR3: CATSEPGTANYGYTF. The DNA for the CDR3 is TGTGCCACCAGTGAACCGGGAACGGCTAACTATGGCTACACCTTC.

This clone was observed a single time. This sequence joins TRBV10-3 and TRBJ1-2; a possible D gene is TRBD1 (6 bases). The CDR3 is 14 residues long. CDR1 and CDR2 (germline): ENHRY, SYGVKD. V gave up 0 bases and J gave up 8 bases, with 13 bases separating them. CDR3 in DNA: TGTGCCATCAGTGAGTCGCAGGGGATGTGGGGCTACACCTTC. As protein: CAISESQGMWGYTF.

V usage is TRBV4-1 and J usage is TRBJ1-4; D remains ambiguous. Germline loops: CDR1 MGHRA, CDR2 YSYEKL. V was clipped by 1 base and J by 7 bases, with 13 bases between them. This CDR3 has 15 residues. CDR3 residues: CASSQGPGSLEKLFF. The CDR3 DNA reads as TGCGCCAGCAGCCAAGGGCCCGGGAGCCTTGAAAAACTGTTTTTT.

The rearrangement uses TRBV6-2 or TRBV6-3 and TRBJ2-5; D is undetermined. The CDR3 contains 17 residues. In germline, CDR1 is MNHEY, CDR2 SVGEGT. V was cut by 0 bases and J by 5 bases, with 19 bases left in between. CDR3 sequence (DNA): TGTGCCAGCAGTTACTCGAACAATCCCCCGGCATCGGAGACCCAGTACTTC. As protein: CASSYSNNPPASETQYF.

The chain joins TRBV3-1 (or the pseudogene TRBV3-2) to TRBJ1-4; D not resolved. V lost 3 bases and J lost 4, with 9 bases in between. Germline V gives CDR1 LGHDT, CDR2 YNNKEL (reference sequence). The CDR3 spans 14 residues. CDR3 protein: CASSQRRNNEKLFF. CDR3 bases: TGTGCCAGCAGCCAGAGACGGAATAATGAAAAACTGTTTTTT.

The V and J genes are TRBV28 and TRBJ1-1; D is undetermined. CDR1 is MDHEN, CDR2 SYDVKM, per germline. CDR3 length: 14 amino acids. Trimming left V 2 bases short and J 11 bases short, with 18 bases between. CDR3 in amino acids: CASSLGMRPTTAFF. Here the CDR3 DNA reads TGTGCCAGCAGTTTAGGAATGCGTCCTACGACGGCTTTCTTT.

The chain links TRBV29-1 to TRBJ2-5; 9 bases match TRBD1. This CDR3 comprises 13 residues. V gave up 8 bases and J gave up 4 bases; unmatched junction bases: 8. CDR1 and CDR2 (germline): SQVTM, ANQGSEA. The CDR3 reads CSTTGTGRETQYF. The CDR3 region has the DNA TGCAGCACTACCGGGACAGGGAGAGAGACCCAGTACTTC.

J is TRBJ1-1 and V is TRBV6-5; TRBD1 might be the D (5 bases). The CDR3 loop spans 14 amino acids. Looked up from germline, CDR1 is MNHEY and CDR2 is SVGAGI. V lost 7 bases, J lost 5 bases, and 17 bases lay in between. In DNA, the CDR3 is TGTGCCAGCAAAGGACGGGGGACCGTAACTGAAGCTTTCTTT. Encoded protein: CASKGRGTVTEAFF.

V usage is TRBV5-6 and J usage is TRBJ2-5, with 9 positions matching TRBD1. V was pared by 2 bases and J by 1 base, with 3 bases of the junction left unmatched. There are 15 residues in the CDR3. CDR1 SGHDT and CDR2 YYEEEE come from the germline V gene. The chain's CDR3 is CASSLGQGIQETQYF. As DNA, the CDR3 is TGTGCCAGCAGCTTAGGACAGGGGATCCAAGAGACCCAGTACTTC.

The CDR3, as DNA: TGCGCCAGCAGCCAAGATAGACCGAGAGATTCTGAAGCTTTCTTT. Amino acids: CASSQDRPRDSEAFF. V is TRBV4-3 and J is TRBJ1-1; D is uncertain. V was cut by 0 bases and J by 6 bases, with 14 bases left in between. CDR1 and CDR2 from the germline V gene are LGHNA and YSLEER. The CDR3 sequence is 15 residues long.

The chain recombines TRBV9 with TRBJ2-7; D is uncertain. This CDR3 has 14 amino acids. V dropped 4 bases and J dropped 5 bases, with 16 bases sitting between them. Germline lookup yields CDR1 SGDLS and CDR2 YYNGEE. This CDR3 reads CASSSISGFHEQYF. The CDR3 DNA reads TGTGCCAGCAGCTCCATTAGTGGGTTTCACGAGCAGTACTTC. Complete variable domain (other parts from reference TRBV9 and TRBJ2-7): DSGVTQTPKHLITATGQRVTLRCSPRSGDLSVYWYQQSLDQGLQFLIQYYNGEERAKGNILERFSAQQFPDLHSELNLSSLELGDSALYFCASSSISGFHEQYFGPGTRLTVT.

The chain carries TRBV7-9 and TRBJ1-2; D is perhaps TRBD1 (5 bases). V dropped 4 bases and J dropped 5 bases, with 20 bases sitting between them. The V gene's germline CDR1 is SEHNR and CDR2 FQNEAQ (reference sequence). The CDR3 runs to 16 residues. The CDR3: CASSWMEESGWYGYTF. CDR3 DNA: TGTGCCAGCAGCTGGATGGAAGAATCAGGGTGGTATGGCTACACCTTC.

The J gene is TRBJ1-1, the V gene TRBV3-1 (or the pseudogene TRBV3-2), with a tentative D call TRBD1 (5 bases). V lost 0 bases to trimming and J lost 1 base, with 12 bases between them. Per the germline V gene, CDR1 is LGHDT and CDR2 is YNNKEL (reference sequence). CDR3 size: 16 residues. The CDR3 DNA reads TGTGCCAGCAGCCAAGACTCGGGACTGTCGAACACTGAAGCTTTCTTT. It is translated as CASSQDSGLSNTEAFF.

This chain joins TRBV7-2 and TRBJ2-1; TRBD2 matches at 8 bases. Per the germline V gene, CDR1 is SGHTA and CDR2 is FQGNSA. This CDR3 has 15 residues. Unmatched junction bases numbered 10, after V lost 3 bases and J lost 9 bases. CDR3 coding DNA: TGTGCCAGCAGCTTGATAACGGGGGGGCCGGTTGAGCAGTTCTTC. Its translation is CASSLITGGPVEQFF.

Note on this clone: An end of the junction does not agree with germline; a read error may underlie this. V is TRBV27 and J is TRBJ2-2; the match to TRBD1 covers 9 bases. This CDR3 is built from 16 residues. Germline V gene data show CDR1 as MNHEY and CDR2 as SMNVEV (reference sequence). The CDR3 bases are TGTGCCAGCAGTTTATGGGACAGGGCGAAAACCGGGGAGCTGTTTTTT. Translated: CASSLWDRAKTGELFF.

This clone showed up just once. The chain is built from TRBV28 and TRBJ1-1, with a weak D call TRBD1 (5 bases). This CDR3 region has 13 residues. With 5 bases removed from V and 3 bases from J, the gap between germline ends came to 10 bases. In germline, CDR1 is MDHEN, CDR2 SYDVKM. CDR3 amino acids: CASSGGLHTEAFF. CDR3 sequence (DNA): TGTGCCAGCAGTGGGGGACTGCACACTGAAGCTTTCTTT.

V and J are TRBV10-3 and TRBJ2-3; TRBD2 is a possible D gene (5 bases). V was shortened by 0 bases and J by 2 bases, with 12 bases between the two germline ends. This CDR3 has 16 residues. Germline V gene sequence: CDR1 ENHRY, CDR2 SYGVKD. The CDR3 region is CAISESSGRSTDTQYF. CDR3 coding DNA: TGTGCCATCAGTGAGTCGAGCGGCAGGTCCACAGATACGCAGTATTTT.

In this sample, this clone turned up once. The chain has TRBV9 and TRBJ2-2; D call uncertain. Germline-derived CDR1 and CDR2 are SGDLS and YYNGEE. Trimming stripped 0 bases from V and 5 bases from J, with 11 bases between. This CDR3 has 15 residues. In DNA form, the CDR3 reads TGTGCCAGCAGCGTAGCCTCGAAAATAACCGGGGAGCTGTTTTTT. Translating it yields CASSVASKITGELFF.

The chain combines TRBV6-2 or TRBV6-3 with TRBJ1-1; the D is unclear. V dropped 5 bases and J dropped 4 bases, with 11 bases sitting between them. This CDR3 is built from 13 residues. CDR1 and CDR2 (germline): MNHEY, SVGEGT. CDR3 DNA sequence: TGTGCCAGCAGTCCAAGGGTTCGCACTGAAGCTTTCTTT. Protein product: CASSPRVRTEAFF.

V gene TRBV6-1 combines with J gene TRBJ1-4, with 7 bases lining up with TRBD1. Germline V gene lookup returns CDR1 MNHNS and CDR2 SASEGT. V shed 5 bases and J 8 bases; nucleotides not matched to a gene: 11. The CDR3 has 15 residues. The CDR3 is CASSFPKGAGEKLFF. In DNA, the CDR3 is TGTGCCAGCAGTTTCCCAAAGGGGGCGGGCGAAAAACTGTTTTTT.

The chain uses TRBV7-6 and TRBJ2-1, with D tentatively TRBD1 or TRBD2 (5 bases each). The V end was cut by 1 base, the J end by 5 bases, with 12 bases between. This CDR3 spans 15 amino acids. Germline CDR1 is SGHVS and CDR2 is FNYEAQ. DNA for the CDR3: TGTGCCAGCAGCTTAGGGGCAGGGAGTAACAATGAGCAGTTCTTC. Its protein product is CASSLGAGSNNEQFF.

This chain connects TRBV7-9 to TRBJ2-7; D is unclear. Trimming took 1 base from V and 4 from J, leaving 8 bases between them. This CDR3 region has 13 residues. Germline V gene data show CDR1 as SEHNR and CDR2 as FQNEAQ (reference sequence). The CDR3 region is CASSLVPAYEQYF. The CDR3 DNA sequence: TGTGCCAGCAGCTTAGTTCCCGCGTACGAGCAGTACTTC.

This chain links TRBV13 with TRBJ2-3; the match to TRBD2 covers 7 bases. Germline CDR1 PRHDT, CDR2 FYEKMQ (reference sequence). This CDR3 contains 14 residues. Trimming cost V 6 bases and J 8 bases; bases outside gene matches: 11. DNA of the CDR3: TGTGCCAGCAGTTCGGGGGGTCAGGAGGCTACGCAGTATTTT. Translation gives CASSSGGQEATQYF. The variable domain in full, with the rest retrieved from reference TRBV13 and TRBJ2-3, is AAGVIQSPRHLIKEKRETATLKCYPIPRHDTVYWYQQGPGQDPQFLISFYEKMQSDKGSIPDRFSAQQFSDYHSELNMSSLELGDSALYFCASSSGGQEATQYFGPGTRLTVL.

This clone was detected once. This chain connects TRBV6-6 to TRBJ2-5; 8 bases match TRBD1. With V trimmed by 4 bases and J by 5 bases, 3 bases remained unmatched. The germline gives CDR1 MNHNY, CDR2 SVGAGI (reference sequence). The CDR3 consists of 13 residues. CDR3 residues: CASSFQGAETQYF. In nucleotides, the CDR3 is TGTGCCAGCAGTTTTCAGGGGGCTGAGACCCAGTACTTC.

V gene TRBV10-3 combines with J gene TRBJ1-2; TRBD1 is a possible D gene (6 bases). The V end was cut by 9 bases, the J end by 0 bases, with 11 bases between. The CDR3 has 13 amino acids. Germline values: CDR1 ENHRY, CDR2 SYGVKD. As DNA, the CDR3 is TGTGCCATTCCTGGGACACCTAACTATGGCTACACCTTC. It is translated as CAIPGTPNYGYTF.

The CDR3 reads CASSPGEGSYGYTF. In DNA form, the CDR3 reads TGCGCCAGCAGCCCGGGGGAGGGCAGCTATGGCTACACCTTC. J is TRBJ1-2 and V is TRBV5-1, with a possible D match to TRBD1 (5 bases). The CDR3 is 14 amino acids. V was cut by 4 bases and J by 4 bases, with 14 bases left in between. Germline loops: CDR1 SGHRS, CDR2 YFSETQ.

The chain carries TRBV3-1 (or the pseudogene TRBV3-2) and TRBJ2-7; possibly TRBD1 for D (5 bases). V lost 2 bases and J 3 bases, leaving 17 bases between the germline ends. CDR1 is LGHDT, CDR2 YNNKEL, per germline (reference sequence). The CDR3 totals 16 residues. This CDR3 reads CASSQTTVLSGYEQYF. The CDR3 region has the DNA TGTGCCAGCAGCCAAACGACAGTACTATCGGGCTACGAGCAGTACTTC.

This rearrangement joins TRBV5-1 to TRBJ2-1, with TRBD1 identical over 9 bases. CDR3 length: 15 residues. Germline V CDR1 and CDR2: SGHRS, YFSETQ. V lost 0 bases and J lost 7; bases outside the gene matches: 5. CDR3 loop: CASSLDRGRVNEQFF. CDR3 DNA sequence: TGCGCCAGCAGCTTGGACAGGGGGCGAGTTAATGAGCAGTTCTTC.

In its sample, this clone was seen once. The chain is built from TRBV7-6 and TRBJ2-5; D gene ambiguous. In germline, CDR1 is SGHVS, CDR2 FNYEAQ. Trimming removed 3 bases from V and 5 bases from J, with 13 bases in between. CDR3 length equals 14 residues. The CDR3: CASSFGLDMETQYF. The DNA for the CDR3 is TGTGCCAGCAGCTTCGGTCTAGACATGGAGACCCAGTACTTC.

The chain's CDR3 is CASSLGRTGQYNSPLHF. DNA for the CDR3: TGTGCCAGCAGCTTGGGGAGGACAGGGCAGTATAATTCACCCCTCCACTTT. V is TRBV7-2 and J is TRBJ1-6; TRBD1 matches 8 bases. The CDR3 is 17 residues long. In germline, CDR1 is SGHTA, CDR2 FQGNSA. The V gene end was trimmed by 3 bases and the J gene end by 4 bases; junction bases not matched to a gene: 8.

This clone was counted a single time. The chain combines TRBV6-5 with TRBJ2-1, with 7 bases that match TRBD1. After removal of 6 bases from V and 3 bases from J, the junction contained 8 bases not matched to a gene. There are 15 residues in the CDR3. Germline CDR1 is MNHEY and CDR2 is SVGAGI. The CDR3 bases are TGTGCCAGCAGAACGACAGGGATTAACTACAATGAGCAGTTCTTC. The encoded protein is CASRTTGINYNEQFF.